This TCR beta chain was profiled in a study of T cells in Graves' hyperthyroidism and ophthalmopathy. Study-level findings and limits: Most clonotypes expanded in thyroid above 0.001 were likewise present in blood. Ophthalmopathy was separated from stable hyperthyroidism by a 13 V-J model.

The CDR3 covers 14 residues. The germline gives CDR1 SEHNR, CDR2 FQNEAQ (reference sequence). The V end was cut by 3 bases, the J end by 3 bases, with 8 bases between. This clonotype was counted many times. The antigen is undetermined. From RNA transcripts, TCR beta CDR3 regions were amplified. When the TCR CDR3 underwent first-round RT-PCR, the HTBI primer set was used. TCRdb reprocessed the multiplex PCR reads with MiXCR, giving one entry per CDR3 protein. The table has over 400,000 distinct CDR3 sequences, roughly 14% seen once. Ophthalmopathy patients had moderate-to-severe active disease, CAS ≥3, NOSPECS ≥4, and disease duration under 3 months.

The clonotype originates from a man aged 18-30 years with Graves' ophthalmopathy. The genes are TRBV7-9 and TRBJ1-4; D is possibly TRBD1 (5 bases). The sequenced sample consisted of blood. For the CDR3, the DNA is TGTGCCAGCAGCTTTTCAGGGTCTAATGAAAAACTGTTTTTT. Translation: CASSFSGSNEKLFF. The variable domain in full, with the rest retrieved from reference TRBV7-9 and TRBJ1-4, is DTGVSQNPRHKITKRGQNVTFRCDPISEHNRLYWYRQTLGQGPEFLTYFQNEAQLEKSRLLSDRFSAERPKGSFSTLEIQRTEQGDSAMYLCASSFSGSNEKLFFGSGTQLSVL.